This T cell receptor beta chain was sequenced in a study of post-analysis software for immune sequencing data. Findings and caveats of the study: Controls had lower frequencies than patients of a few TRBV segments, which included TRBV5-6, TRBV5-1 and TRBV20-1.

Turning to this clonotype: Its matching antigen is unknown. It is unclear where the CDR3 begins or ends on the DNA, so no DNA is shown, and the CDR3 is as TCRdb lists it.

TCR beta cDNA libraries had unique molecular identifiers. TCRdb re-derived calls from the PCR reads in MiXCR, one entry per CDR3 protein. The table has about 760,000 distinct CDR3 sequences, about 32% seen once. The CDR3 sequence runs 14 residues, both termini included. Germline V lookup: CDR1 SGHRS, CDR2 YFSETQ. The clonotype was recovered from a girl between 5 and 17 years old with multiple sclerosis. The chain couples TRBV5-1 to TRBJ2-3; the D call TRBD2 from the table was never checked on the DNA. What was sequenced was blood. The chain's CDR3 is CASSWASGSEGQYF.